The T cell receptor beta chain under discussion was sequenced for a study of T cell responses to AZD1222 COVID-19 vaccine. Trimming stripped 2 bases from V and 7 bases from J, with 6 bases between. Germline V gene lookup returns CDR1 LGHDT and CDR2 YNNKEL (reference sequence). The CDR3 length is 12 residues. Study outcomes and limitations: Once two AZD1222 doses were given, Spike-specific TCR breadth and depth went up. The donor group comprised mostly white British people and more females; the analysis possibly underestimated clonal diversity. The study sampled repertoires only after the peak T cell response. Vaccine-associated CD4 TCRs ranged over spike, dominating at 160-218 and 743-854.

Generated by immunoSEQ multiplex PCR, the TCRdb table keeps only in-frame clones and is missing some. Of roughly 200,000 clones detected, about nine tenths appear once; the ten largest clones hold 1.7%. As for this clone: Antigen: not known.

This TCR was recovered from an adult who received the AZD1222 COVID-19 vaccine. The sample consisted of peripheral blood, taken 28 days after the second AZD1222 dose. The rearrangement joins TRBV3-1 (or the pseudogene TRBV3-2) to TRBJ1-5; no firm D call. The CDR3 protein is CASSQRGQPQHF. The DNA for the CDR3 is TGTGCCAGCAGCCAACGTGGGCAGCCCCAGCATTTT.